The source of this TCR beta chain is a study of blood T cell repertoires in COVID-19. Study summary: Collection of acute and convalescent COVID-19 samples took place in the United States, Italy and Spain.

Produced via immunoSEQ multiplex PCR; TCRdb's table is partial and in-frame only. Counted here are fewer than 100,000 clones, 70% to 90% occurring once; the ten biggest clones make up 17%. The TCR originated in a man older than 75 in a cohort sampled during active COVID-19. The specimen was peripheral blood.

The chain's CDR3 is CASSPGQGYSGANVLTF. The CDR3 DNA reads as TGTGCCAGCAGTCCGGGACAGGGTTACTCTGGGGCCAACGTCCTGACTTTC. This chain uses TRBV2 with TRBJ2-6; 9 bases are shared with TRBD1. V lost 5 bases and J lost 0; bases outside the gene matches: 5. Germline lookup yields CDR1 SNHLY and CDR2 FYNNEI. This CDR3 has 17 amino acids.